This TCR beta chain stems from a study of blood T cell repertoires in COVID-19. The CDR3 sequence is 14 residues long. The germline V gene encodes CDR1 SGDLS and CDR2 YYNGEE. Trimming at V came to 3 bases and at J to 6 bases, leaving 7 bases not matched to a gene. Measured with immunoSEQ multiplex PCR; TCRdb has only the in-frame clones, and not every one. The sample consists of tens of thousands of clones, about three quarters of them appearing once. The chain employs TRBV9 and TRBJ1-1, with 8 positions matching TRBD1. This receptor was obtained from a man between 65 and 79 years old with active or convalescent COVID-19. Sequencing was carried out using peripheral blood. The CDR3 DNA reads TGTGCCAGCAGCGCGACAGGGGTTGTGGCTGAAGCTTTCTTT. It yields the protein CASSATGVVAEAFF.